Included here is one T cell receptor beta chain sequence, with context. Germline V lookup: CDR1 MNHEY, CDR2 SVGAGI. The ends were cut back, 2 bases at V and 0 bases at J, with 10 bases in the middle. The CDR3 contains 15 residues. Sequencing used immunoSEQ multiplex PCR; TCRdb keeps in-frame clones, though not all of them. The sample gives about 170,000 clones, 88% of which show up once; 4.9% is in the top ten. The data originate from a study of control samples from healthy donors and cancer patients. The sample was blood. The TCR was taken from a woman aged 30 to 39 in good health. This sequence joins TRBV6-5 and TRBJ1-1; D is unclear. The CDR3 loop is CASSYTGPLNTEAFF. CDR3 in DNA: TGTGCCAGCAGTTACACGGGCCCCCTGAACACTGAAGCTTTCTTT.